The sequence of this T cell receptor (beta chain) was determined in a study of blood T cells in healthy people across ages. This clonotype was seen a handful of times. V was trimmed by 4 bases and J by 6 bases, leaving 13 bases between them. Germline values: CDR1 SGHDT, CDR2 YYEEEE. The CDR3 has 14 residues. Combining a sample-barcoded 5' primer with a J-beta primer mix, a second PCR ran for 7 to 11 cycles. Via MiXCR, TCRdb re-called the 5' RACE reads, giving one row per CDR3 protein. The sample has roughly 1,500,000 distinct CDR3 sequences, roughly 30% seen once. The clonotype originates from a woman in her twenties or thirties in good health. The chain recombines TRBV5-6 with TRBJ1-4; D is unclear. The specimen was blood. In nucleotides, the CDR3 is TGTGCCAGCAGCCGGGGATTAGCGGATGAAAAACTGTTTTTT. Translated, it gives CASSRGLADEKLFF.